This T cell receptor beta chain came from a study of technical replicates of blood from several donors. TCRdb's copy holds only in-frame clones and misses some; the assay was immunoSEQ multiplex PCR. This table has approximately 85,000 clones, about 91% appearing once. Sequencing was performed on T cells isolated from PBMCs. This TCR came from a human donor in good health.

This chain's CDR3 is CSVEGRLAEETQYF. CDR3 in DNA: TGCAGCGTTGAAGGGAGACTAGCGGAAGAGACCCAGTACTTC. V gene TRBV29-1 combines with J gene TRBJ2-5; 9 bases are a match to TRBD2. J lost 3 bases, V lost 1 base, and 3 bases had no gene match. The CDR3 consists of 14 residues. Germline CDR1 reads SQVTM; CDR2 reads ANQGSEA.